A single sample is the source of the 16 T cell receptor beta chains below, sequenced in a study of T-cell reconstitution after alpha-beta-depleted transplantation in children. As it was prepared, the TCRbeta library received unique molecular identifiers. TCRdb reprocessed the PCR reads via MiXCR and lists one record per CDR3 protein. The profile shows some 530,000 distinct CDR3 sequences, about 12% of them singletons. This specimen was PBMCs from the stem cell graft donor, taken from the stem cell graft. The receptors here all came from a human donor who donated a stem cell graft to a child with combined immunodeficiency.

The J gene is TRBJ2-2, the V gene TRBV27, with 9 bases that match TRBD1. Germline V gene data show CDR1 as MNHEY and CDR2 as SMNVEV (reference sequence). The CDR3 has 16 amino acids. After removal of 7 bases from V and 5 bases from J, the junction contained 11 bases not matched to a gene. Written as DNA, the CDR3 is TGTGCCAGCAACCCCGCAGCCGGGACAGGGACCGGGGAGCTGTTTTTT. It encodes CASNPAAGTGTGELFF.

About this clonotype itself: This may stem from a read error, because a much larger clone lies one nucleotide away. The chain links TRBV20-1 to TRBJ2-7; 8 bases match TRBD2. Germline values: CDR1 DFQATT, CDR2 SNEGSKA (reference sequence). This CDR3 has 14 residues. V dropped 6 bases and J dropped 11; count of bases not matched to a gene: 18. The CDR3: CSAPLLADPIEEYF. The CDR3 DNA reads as TGCAGTGCGCCACTACTAGCGGACCCTATAGAGGAGTACTTC.

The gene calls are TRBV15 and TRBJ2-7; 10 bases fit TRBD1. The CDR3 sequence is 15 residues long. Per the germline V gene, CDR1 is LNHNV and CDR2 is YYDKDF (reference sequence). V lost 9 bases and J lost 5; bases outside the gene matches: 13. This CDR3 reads CATTKRTGGIDEQYF. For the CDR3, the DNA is TGTGCCACTACAAAACGGACAGGGGGAATTGACGAGCAGTACTTC.

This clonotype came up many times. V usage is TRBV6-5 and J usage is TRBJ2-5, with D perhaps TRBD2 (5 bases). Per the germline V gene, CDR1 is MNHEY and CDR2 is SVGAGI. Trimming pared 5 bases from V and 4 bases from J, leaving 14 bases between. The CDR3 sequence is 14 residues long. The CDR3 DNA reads TGTGCCAGCAGTGTACTACTAGGGTCAGAGACCCAGTACTTC. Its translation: CASSVLLGSETQYF.

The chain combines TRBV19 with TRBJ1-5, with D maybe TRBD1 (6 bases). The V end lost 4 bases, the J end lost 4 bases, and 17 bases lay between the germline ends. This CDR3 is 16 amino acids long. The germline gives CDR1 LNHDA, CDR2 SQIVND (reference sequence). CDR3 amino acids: CASSSIRGGWNQPQHF. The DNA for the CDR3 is TGTGCCAGTAGTAGCATCAGGGGCGGGTGGAATCAGCCCCAGCATTTT.

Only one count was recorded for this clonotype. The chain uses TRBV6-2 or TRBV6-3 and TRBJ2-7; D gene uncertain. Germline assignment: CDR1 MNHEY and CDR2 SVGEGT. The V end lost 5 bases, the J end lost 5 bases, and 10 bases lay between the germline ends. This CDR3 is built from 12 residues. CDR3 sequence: CASSHLPNEQYF. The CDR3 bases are TGTGCCAGCAGTCACCTACCTAACGAGCAGTACTTC.

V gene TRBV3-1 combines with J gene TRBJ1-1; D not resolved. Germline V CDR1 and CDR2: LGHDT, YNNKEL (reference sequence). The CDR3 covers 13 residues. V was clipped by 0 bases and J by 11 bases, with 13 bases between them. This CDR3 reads CASSQDAALGAFF. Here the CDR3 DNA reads TGTGCCAGCAGCCAAGATGCAGCGTTGGGGGCTTTCTTT.

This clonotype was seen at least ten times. Here the CDR3 DNA reads TGTGCCAGCAGTTGGTTTCGGGCGACGGATGAGCAGTTCTTC. Translation: CASSWFRATDEQFF. The chain carries TRBV6-5 and TRBJ2-1, with D unresolved. The CDR3 runs 14 residues. The V end was cut by 4 bases, the J end by 8 bases, with 15 bases between. The germline gives CDR1 MNHEY, CDR2 SVGAGI.

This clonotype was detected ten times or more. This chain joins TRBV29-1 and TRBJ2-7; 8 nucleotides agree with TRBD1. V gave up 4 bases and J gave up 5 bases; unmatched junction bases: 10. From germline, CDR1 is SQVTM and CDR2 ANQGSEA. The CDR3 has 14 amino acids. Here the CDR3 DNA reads TGCAGCGTTGGGTCGGGGGACAGGATAGACGAGCAGTACTTC. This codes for CSVGSGDRIDEQYF.

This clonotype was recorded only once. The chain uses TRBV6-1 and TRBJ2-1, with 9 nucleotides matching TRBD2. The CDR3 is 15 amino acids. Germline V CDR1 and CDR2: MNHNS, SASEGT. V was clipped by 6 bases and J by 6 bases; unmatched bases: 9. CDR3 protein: CASSPGLAKGNEQFF. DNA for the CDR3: TGTGCCAGCAGCCCTGGACTAGCGAAGGGCAATGAGCAGTTCTTC.

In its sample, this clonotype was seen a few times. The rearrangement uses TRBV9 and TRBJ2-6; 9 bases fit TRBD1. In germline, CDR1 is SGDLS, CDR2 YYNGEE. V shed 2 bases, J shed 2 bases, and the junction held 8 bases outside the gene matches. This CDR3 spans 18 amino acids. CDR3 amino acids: CASSVPGQGTTGANVLTF. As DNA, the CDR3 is TGTGCCAGCAGCGTGCCGGGACAGGGTACTACTGGGGCCAACGTCCTGACTTTC.

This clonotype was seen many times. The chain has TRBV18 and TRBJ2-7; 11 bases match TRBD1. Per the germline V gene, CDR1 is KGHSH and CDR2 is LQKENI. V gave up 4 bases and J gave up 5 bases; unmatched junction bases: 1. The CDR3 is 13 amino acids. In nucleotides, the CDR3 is TGTGCCAGCTCACTGGGACAGGGGGACGAGCAGTACTTC. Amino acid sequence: CASSLGQGDEQYF.

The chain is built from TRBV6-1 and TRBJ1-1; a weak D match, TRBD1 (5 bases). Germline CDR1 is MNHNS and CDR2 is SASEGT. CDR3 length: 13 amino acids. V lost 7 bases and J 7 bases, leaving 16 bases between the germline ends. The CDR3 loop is CASIGRGVGEAFF. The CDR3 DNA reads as TGTGCCAGCATAGGGAGGGGAGTCGGTGAAGCTTTCTTT.

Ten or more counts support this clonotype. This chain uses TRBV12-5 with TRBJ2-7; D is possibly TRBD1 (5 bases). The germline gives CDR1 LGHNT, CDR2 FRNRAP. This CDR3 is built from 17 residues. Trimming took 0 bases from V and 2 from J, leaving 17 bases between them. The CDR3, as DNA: TGTGCTAGTGGTTTGGTCATCGAACAGGTTCCGACCTACGAGCAGTACTTC. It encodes CASGLVIEQVPTYEQYF.

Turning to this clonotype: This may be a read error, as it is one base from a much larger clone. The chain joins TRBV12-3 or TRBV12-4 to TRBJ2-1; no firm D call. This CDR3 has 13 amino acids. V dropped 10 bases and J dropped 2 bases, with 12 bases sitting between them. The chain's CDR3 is CATSLSAYNEQFF. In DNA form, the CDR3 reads TGTGCCACCAGCCTATCCGCCTACAATGAGCAGTTCTTC.

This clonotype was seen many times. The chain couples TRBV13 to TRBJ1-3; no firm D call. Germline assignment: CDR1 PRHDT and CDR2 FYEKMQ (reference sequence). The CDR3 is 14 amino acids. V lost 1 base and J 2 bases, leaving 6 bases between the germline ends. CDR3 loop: CASSLVTTGNTIYF. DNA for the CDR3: TGTGCCAGCAGCTTAGTCACCACTGGAAACACCATATATTTT.